This T cell receptor (beta chain) was captured in a study of tumor-infiltrating lymphocytes in oesophageal squamous cell carcinoma. In germline, CDR1 is SGHTA, CDR2 FQGNSA. After removal of 3 bases from V and 2 bases from J, the junction contained 5 bases not matched to a gene. This CDR3 region has 15 residues. TCRdb passed the PCR reads through MiXCR, listing each CDR3 protein once. The table includes approximately 21,000 distinct CDR3 sequences, approximately 38% detected once. The sequence derives from a male donor with esophageal squamous cell carcinoma. The sample comprised esophageal tumor tissue. This chain uses TRBV7-2 with TRBJ2-7, with TRBD1 matching over 9 bases. The CDR3 region has the DNA TGTGCCAGCAGCTTTCTTGGACAGGGGACCTACGAGCAGTACTTC. It is translated as CASSFLGQGTYEQYF.